This TCR beta chain was obtained from a study of blood T cells in healthy people across ages. The sample holds many counts of this clonotype. Primed by a sample-barcoded 5' primer and a J-beta primer mix, a second PCR proceeded for roughly 7 to 12 cycles. Every cDNA was tagged by a template-switch adaptor with 12 random nucleotides. A single record per CDR3 protein comes from TCRdb applying MiXCR to the 5' RACE reads. This sample yields hundreds of thousands of distinct CDR3 sequences, of which about 30% are seen a single time; roughly 17% belongs to the top ten. V gave up 7 bases and J gave up 7 bases, with 17 bases separating them. The germline V gene has CDR1 MNHEY and CDR2 SVGAGI. The CDR3 consists of 15 residues.

The receptor was isolated from a woman at least 80 years old in good health. J is TRBJ1-6 and V is TRBV6-5; a weak D match, TRBD1 (6 bases). Source material: blood. The CDR3 nucleotides read TGTGCCAGCAAACCCGACAGGCCGGGAAATTCACCCCTCCACTTT. Its protein is CASKPDRPGNSPLHF.